Listed below are T cell receptor beta chains from one sample, sequenced in a study of molecular identifiers for immune sequencing clone quantification. TCRdb analysed the PCR reads with MiXCR anew, one entry per CDR3 protein. This table holds about 640,000 distinct CDR3 sequences, nearly 20% found once. The specimen was naive CD8+ T cells from blood, with Jurkat cell RNA spiked in. The source is a human donor in good health. Some libraries in this study had Jurkat cell RNA spiked in. CDR3s include the opening cysteine and the closing phenylalanine or tryptophan. Each record gives: clone size, J gene, D gene, V gene, CDR3 protein, CDR3 DNA. The D gene is left open where the match is weak. For some rows the clone size is stated as once, few or many, or as a class when expanded; others skip it.

size: -
J: TRBJ2-7
D: -
V: TRBV20-1
CDR3: CSARGAVLVYEQYF
DNA: TGCAGTGCTAGAGGAGCAGTCCTCGTCTACGAGCAGTACTTC

size: few
J: TRBJ1-4
D: -
V: TRBV14
CDR3: CASSQITALGEKLVF
DNA: TGTGCCAGCAGCCAAATCACTGCTTTGGGTGAAAAACTGGTTTTT

size: few
J: TRBJ2-7
D: TRBD2
V: TRBV7-6
CDR3: CASSLGGGLNYEQYF
DNA: TGTGCCAGCAGCTTAGGGGGGGGACTAAACTACGAGCAGTACTTC

size: many
J: TRBJ2-7
D: -
V: TRBV5-5
CDR3: CASSLGTRYSYEQYF
DNA: TGTGCCAGCAGCTTGGGTACTCGCTACTCCTACGAGCAGTACTTC

size: -
J: TRBJ2-5
D: -
V: TRBV7-9
CDR3: CASSLGLGEEAQYF
DNA: TGTGCCAGCAGCTTAGGATTAGGGGAAGAGGCCCAGTACTTC

size: many
J: TRBJ1-1
D: TRBD1
V: TRBV29-1
CDR3: CSTQGDVTEAFF
DNA: TGCAGCACCCAGGGGGATGTCACTGAAGCTTTCTTT

size: few
J: TRBJ2-7
D: TRBD2
V: TRBV20-1
CDR3: CSARAPFSGGHYEQYF
DNA: TGCAGTGCTCGAGCCCCCTTTAGCGGGGGTCACTACGAGCAGTACTTC

size: few
J: TRBJ2-5
D: -
V: TRBV12-3/TRBV12-4
CDR3: CASSLGNGIGETQYF
DNA: TGTGCCAGCAGTTTAGGTAACGGGATAGGAGAGACCCAGTACTTC

size: -
J: TRBJ1-3
D: -
V: TRBV30
CDR3: CAWRTVKGISGNTIYF
DNA: TGTGCCTGGAGGACCGTCAAGGGGATTTCTGGAAACACCATATATTTT

size: -
J: TRBJ2-7
D: -
V: TRBV5-6
CDR3: CASSIAAYEQYF
DNA: TGTGCCAGCAGCATTGCAGCCTACGAGCAGTACTTC

size: many
J: TRBJ2-3
D: -
V: TRBV9
CDR3: CASSVGLVTDTQYF
DNA: TGTGCCAGCAGCGTAGGTCTAGTCACAGATACGCAGTATTTT

size: few
J: TRBJ2-1
D: TRBD2
V: TRBV29-1
CDR3: CSVVWGLAGGIGSYNEQFF
DNA: TGCAGCGTTGTTTGGGGACTAGCGGGGGGTATTGGGTCCTACAATGAGCAGTTCTTC

size: many
J: TRBJ2-7
D: TRBD2
V: TRBV12-3/TRBV12-4
CDR3: CASSRTSGGYEQYF
DNA: TGTGCCAGCAGCAGGACTAGCGGGGGGTACGAGCAGTACTTC

size: once
J: TRBJ2-1
D: -
V: TRBV7-9
CDR3: CASSLGHSSYNERFF
DNA: TGTGCCAGCAGCCTGGGACACAGCTCCTACAATGAGCGGTTCTTC

size: few
J: TRBJ1-2
D: -
V: TRBV12-3/TRBV12-4
CDR3: CASSFSNWQANGYTF
DNA: TGTGCCAGCAGTTTTTCAAACTGGCAGGCTAATGGCTACACCTTC

size: many
J: TRBJ1-5
D: -
V: TRBV10-2
CDR3: CASRGADSNQPQHF
DNA: TGCGCCAGCAGAGGGGCCGATAGCAATCAGCCCCAGCATTTT

size: many
J: TRBJ2-7
D: -
V: TRBV20-1
CDR3: CSAREAGHYEQYF
DNA: TGCAGTGCTAGAGAGGCGGGTCACTACGAGCAGTACTTC

size: many
J: TRBJ1-1
D: -
V: TRBV29-1
CDR3: CSVERGLNTEAFF
DNA: TGCAGCGTTGAGCGGGGATTGAACACTGAAGCTTTCTTT

size: many
J: TRBJ2-3
D: TRBD1
V: TRBV6-6
CDR3: CASSVTGGIGSDTQYF
DNA: TGTGCCAGCAGCGTGACAGGGGGAATCGGTTCAGATACGCAGTATTTT

size: -
J: TRBJ2-7
D: -
V: TRBV7-6
CDR3: CASSLAGRKPFYEQYF
DNA: TGTGCCAGCAGCTTAGCGGGACGGAAACCCTTCTACGAGCAGTACTTC

size: many
J: TRBJ2-5
D: -
V: TRBV12-3/TRBV12-4
CDR3: CASSLISGKETQYF
DNA: TGTGCCAGCAGCCTGATAAGCGGAAAAGAGACCCAGTACTTC

size: -
J: TRBJ2-7
D: -
V: TRBV27
CDR3: CASGFGLEQYF
DNA: TGTGCCAGCGGATTCGGTCTCGAGCAGTACTTC

size: many
J: TRBJ2-7
D: TRBD1
V: TRBV19
CDR3: CASSIGTGTSYEQYF
DNA: TGTGCCAGTAGTATAGGGACAGGGACCTCCTACGAGCAGTACTTC

size: -
J: TRBJ1-2
D: -
V: TRBV19
CDR3: CASSSGLGYTF
DNA: TGTGCCAGTAGTTCAGGGTTGGGCTACACCTTC

size: many
J: TRBJ2-3
D: -
V: TRBV27
CDR3: CASSFVGDTQYF
DNA: TGTGCCAGCAGTTTTGTAGGCGATACGCAGTATTTT

size: many
J: TRBJ2-3
D: -
V: TRBV30
CDR3: CAWSVFSDTQYF
DNA: TGTGCCTGGAGTGTATTTTCAGATACGCAGTATTTT

size: many
J: TRBJ2-7
D: TRBD2
V: TRBV20-1
CDR3: CSARKSPPLAGGPEQYF
DNA: TGCAGTGCTAGAAAAAGTCCTCCACTAGCGGGGGGGCCTGAGCAGTACTTC

size: many
J: TRBJ2-1
D: TRBD2
V: TRBV20-1
CDR3: CSARGLMHEQFF
DNA: TGCAGTGCTAGGGGACTAATGCATGAGCAGTTCTTC

size: many
J: TRBJ2-1
D: TRBD2
V: TRBV4-2
CDR3: CASSQGLAVEQFF
DNA: TGTGCCAGCAGCCAGGGACTAGCGGTTGAGCAGTTCTTC

size: many
J: TRBJ2-5
D: -
V: TRBV20-1
CDR3: CSAITPIVVGETQYF
DNA: TGCAGTGCTATCACCCCTATAGTCGTCGGAGAGACCCAGTACTTC

size: many
J: TRBJ2-2
D: -
V: TRBV20-1
CDR3: CSARVQGWNTGELFF
DNA: TGCAGTGCTAGAGTGCAGGGCTGGAACACCGGGGAGCTGTTTTTT

size: many
J: TRBJ2-7
D: TRBD2
V: TRBV20-1
CDR3: CSARSGNFYEQYF
DNA: TGCAGTGCTAGGAGCGGGAACTTCTACGAGCAGTACTTC

size: -
J: TRBJ2-7
D: TRBD2
V: TRBV19
CDR3: CASSIGGRGYEQYF
DNA: TGTGCCAGTAGTATTGGCGGGAGAGGCTACGAGCAGTACTTC

size: many
J: TRBJ1-1
D: -
V: TRBV29-1
CDR3: CSVEEGQMNTEAFF
DNA: TGCAGCGTTGAAGAAGGGCAGATGAACACTGAAGCTTTCTTT

size: many
J: TRBJ2-7
D: TRBD2
V: TRBV6-5
CDR3: CASSPLAGGVYEQYF
DNA: TGTGCCAGCAGTCCCCTAGCGGGAGGCGTCTACGAGCAGTACTTC

size: -
J: TRBJ2-2
D: -
V: TRBV13
CDR3: CASSLTPGMGTRNTGELFF
DNA: TGTGCCAGCAGCTTAACCCCCGGGATGGGGACCAGGAACACCGGGGAGCTGTTTTTT

size: few
J: TRBJ2-5
D: TRBD2
V: TRBV7-6
CDR3: CASSEAGTRLETQYF
DNA: TGTGCCAGCAGCGAGGCCGGGACTAGATTAGAGACCCAGTACTTC

size: many
J: TRBJ2-7
D: TRBD1
V: TRBV5-5
CDR3: CASSRGQGAYEQYF
DNA: TGTGCCAGCAGCCGGGGACAGGGGGCGTACGAGCAGTACTTC

size: -
J: TRBJ1-6
D: -
V: TRBV7-2
CDR3: CASSLRGGGVDSPLHF
DNA: TGTGCCAGCAGCTTAAGGGGGGGTGGAGTAGATTCACCCCTCCACTTT

size: few
J: TRBJ2-1
D: TRBD2
V: TRBV5-6
CDR3: CASSTSTSAGEKFF
DNA: TGTGCCAGCAGCACCTCCACTAGCGCCGGTGAGAAGTTCTTC

size: few
J: TRBJ1-2
D: -
V: TRBV21-1
CDR3: CASSRTDMNYGYTF
DNA: TGTGCCAGCAGCAGGACAGACATGAACTATGGCTACACCTTC

size: many
J: TRBJ2-6
D: -
V: TRBV4-1
CDR3: CASSQGEGTGANVLTF
DNA: TGCGCCAGCAGCCAAGGAGAAGGTACTGGGGCCAACGTCCTGACTTTC

size: -
J: TRBJ1-5
D: -
V: TRBV19
CDR3: CASSMVQGLNQPQHF
DNA: TGTGCCAGTAGTATGGTACAGGGCCTAAATCAGCCCCAGCATTTT

size: -
J: TRBJ2-7
D: -
V: TRBV3-1
CDR3: CASSRQDQGFYEQYF
DNA: TGTGCCAGCAGCCGCCAGGATCAGGGGTTCTACGAGCAGTACTTC

size: -
J: TRBJ2-5
D: TRBD1
V: TRBV27
CDR3: CASSLYQGQGETQYF
DNA: TGTGCCAGCAGTTTATACCAAGGACAGGGGGAGACCCAGTACTTC

size: many
J: TRBJ2-3
D: -
V: TRBV11-2
CDR3: CASSVPVGGTDTQYF
DNA: TGTGCCAGCAGCGTCCCAGTGGGGGGCACAGATACGCAGTATTTT

size: -
J: TRBJ2-7
D: TRBD2
V: TRBV6-2/TRBV6-3
CDR3: CASSYRMGWTAGGNYEQYF
DNA: TGTGCCAGCAGTTACAGGATGGGGTGGACGGCGGGAGGGAACTACGAGCAGTACTTC

size: -
J: TRBJ2-3
D: TRBD2
V: TRBV20-1
CDR3: CSARDLREVGDTQYF
DNA: TGCAGTGCTAGAGATCTGCGGGAGGTGGGAGATACGCAGTATTTT